This T cell receptor (beta chain) derives from a study of blood T cell repertoires in COVID-19. In the study overall: COVID-19 samples collected from the United States, Italy and Spain covered acute and convalescent phases. T cells, B-cell-depleted T cells, or PBMCs supplied cDNA or gDNA.

The authors' processing: Counts of nucleated cells, estimated from reference gene primer amplification, were obtained. The data were produced by immunoSEQ multiplex PCR, yet TCRdb's version contains in-frame clones alone and is incomplete. V, J and clone size are taken as reported in that table, and D and trimming were inferred from the DNA itself. Among about 230,000 clones listed, around 80% were seen once. Germline V lookup: CDR1 GTSNPN, CDR2 SVGIG (reference sequence). This CDR3 is built from 16 residues. In the case of this clone: One end of the junction does not line up with germline, which may come from a read error.

The J gene is TRBJ2-2, the V gene TRBV30; 9 nucleotides match TRBD1. Source material: peripheral blood. The TCR originated in a woman aged 40 to 50 who had recovered from COVID-19. CDR3 region: CAWIQRDREEHRGAVF. The CDR3 region has the DNA TGTGCCTGGATCCAAAGGGACAGGGAGGAACACCGGGGAGCTGTTTTT.